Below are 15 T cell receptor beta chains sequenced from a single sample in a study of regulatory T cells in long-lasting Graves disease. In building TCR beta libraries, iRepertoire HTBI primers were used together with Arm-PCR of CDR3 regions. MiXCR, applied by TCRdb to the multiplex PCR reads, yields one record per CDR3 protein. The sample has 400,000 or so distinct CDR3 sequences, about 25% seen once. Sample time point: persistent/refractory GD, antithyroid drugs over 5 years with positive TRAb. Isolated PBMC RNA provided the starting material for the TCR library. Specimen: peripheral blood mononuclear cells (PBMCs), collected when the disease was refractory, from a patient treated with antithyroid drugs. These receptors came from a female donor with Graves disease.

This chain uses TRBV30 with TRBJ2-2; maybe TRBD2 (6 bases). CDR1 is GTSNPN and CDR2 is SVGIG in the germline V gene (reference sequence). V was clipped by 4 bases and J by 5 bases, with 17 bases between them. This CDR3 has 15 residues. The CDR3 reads CAWKRLRGGTGELFF. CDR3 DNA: TGTGCCTGGAAGCGGTTGAGGGGAGGAACCGGGGAGCTGTTTTTT.

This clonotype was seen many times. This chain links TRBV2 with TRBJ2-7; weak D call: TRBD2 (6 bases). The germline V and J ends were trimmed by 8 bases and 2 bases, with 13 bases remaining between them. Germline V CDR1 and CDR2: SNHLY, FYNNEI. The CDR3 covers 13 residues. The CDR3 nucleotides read TGTGCCAGCTTCTTAGCGGCAGCCTACGAGCAGTACTTC. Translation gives CASFLAAAYEQYF.

CDR3 residues: CASSPLPIQGRTNTEAFF. The CDR3 DNA is TGTGCCAGCTCACCCCTACCAATACAGGGGAGGACGAACACTGAAGCTTTCTTT. The gene calls are TRBV18 and TRBJ1-1; 7 nucleotides match TRBD1. CDR3 length: 18 residues. CDR1 is KGHSH, CDR2 LQKENI, per germline. V lost 3 bases, J lost 1 base, and 14 bases stayed unmatched.

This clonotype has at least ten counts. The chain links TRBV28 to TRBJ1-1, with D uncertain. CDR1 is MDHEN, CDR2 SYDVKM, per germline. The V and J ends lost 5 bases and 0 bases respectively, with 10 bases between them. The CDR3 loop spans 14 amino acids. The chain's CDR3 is CASSDGPLNTEAFF. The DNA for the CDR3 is TGTGCCAGCAGTGACGGGCCTCTGAACACTGAAGCTTTCTTT.

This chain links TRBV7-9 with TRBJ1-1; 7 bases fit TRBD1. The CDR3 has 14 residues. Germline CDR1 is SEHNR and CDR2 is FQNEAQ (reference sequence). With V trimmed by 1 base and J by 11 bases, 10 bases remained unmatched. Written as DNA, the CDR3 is TGTGCCAGCAGCTTAGTACCGGGACAGCCCGACGCTTTCTTT. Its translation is CASSLVPGQPDAFF.

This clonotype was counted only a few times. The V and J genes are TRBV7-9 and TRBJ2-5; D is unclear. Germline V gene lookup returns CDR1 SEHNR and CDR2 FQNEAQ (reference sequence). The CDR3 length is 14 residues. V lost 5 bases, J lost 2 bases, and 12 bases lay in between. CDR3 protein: CASSPWVEQETQYF. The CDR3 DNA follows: TGTGCCAGCAGCCCCTGGGTGGAGCAAGAGACCCAGTACTTC.

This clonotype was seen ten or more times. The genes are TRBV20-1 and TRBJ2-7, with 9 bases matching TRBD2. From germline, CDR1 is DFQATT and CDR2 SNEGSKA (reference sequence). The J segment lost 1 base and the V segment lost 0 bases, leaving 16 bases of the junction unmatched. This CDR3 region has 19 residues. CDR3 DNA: TGCAGTGCTAGAGACAGATCTAGCGGGACACTGCATGCTTCCTACGAGCAGTACTTC. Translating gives CSARDRSSGTLHASYEQYF.

The CDR3 nucleotides read TGTGCCAGTACCCGAGGGGCAGTAAGGCACACTGAAGCTTTCTTT. This codes for CASTRGAVRHTEAFF. The genes are TRBV19 and TRBJ1-1; weak D call: TRBD1 (5 bases). The CDR3 spans 15 residues. Germline lookup yields CDR1 LNHDA and CDR2 SQIVND (reference sequence). V was trimmed by 7 bases and J by 3 bases, leaving 18 bases between them.

The CDR3 sequence is CASSLNRGSSYNEQFF. CDR3 in DNA: TGTGCCAGCAGCTTGAACAGGGGAAGCTCCTACAATGAGCAGTTCTTC. The rearrangement joins TRBV7-8 to TRBJ2-1; TRBD1 matches at 7 bases. This CDR3 spans 16 amino acids. Germline assignment: CDR1 SGHVS and CDR2 FQNEAQ. The V and J ends lost 3 bases and 0 bases, in that order; junction bases with no gene match: 5.

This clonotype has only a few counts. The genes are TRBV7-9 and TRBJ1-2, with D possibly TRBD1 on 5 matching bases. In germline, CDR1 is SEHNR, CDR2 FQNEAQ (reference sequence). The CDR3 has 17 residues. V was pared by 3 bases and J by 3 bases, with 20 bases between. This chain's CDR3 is CASSFTKRAGTHYGYTF. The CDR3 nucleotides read TGTGCCAGCAGCTTTACCAAACGGGCAGGGACCCACTATGGCTACACCTTC. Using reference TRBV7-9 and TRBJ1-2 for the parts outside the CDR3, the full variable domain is DTGVSQNPRHKITKRGQNVTFRCDPISEHNRLYWYRQTLGQGPEFLTYFQNEAQLEKSRLLSDRFSAERPKGSFSTLEIQRTEQGDSAMYLCASSFTKRAGTHYGYTFGSGTRLTVV.

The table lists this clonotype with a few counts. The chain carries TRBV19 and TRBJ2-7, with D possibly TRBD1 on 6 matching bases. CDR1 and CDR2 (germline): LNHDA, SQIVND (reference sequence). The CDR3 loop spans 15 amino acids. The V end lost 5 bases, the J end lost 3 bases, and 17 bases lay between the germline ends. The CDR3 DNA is TGTGCCAGTAGTCAAACAGGGACCCCTAACTACGAGCAGTACTTC. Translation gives CASSQTGTPNYEQYF.

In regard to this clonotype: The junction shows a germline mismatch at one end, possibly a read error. The CDR3 spells CAGSYGTGTEAFF. CDR3 bases: TGTGCCGGCAGTTACGGGACAGGGACTGAAGCTTTCTTT. The chain links TRBV6-2 or TRBV6-3 to TRBJ1-1, with 9 bases identical to TRBD1. CDR1 MNHEY and CDR2 SVGEGT come from the germline V gene. The CDR3 covers 13 residues.

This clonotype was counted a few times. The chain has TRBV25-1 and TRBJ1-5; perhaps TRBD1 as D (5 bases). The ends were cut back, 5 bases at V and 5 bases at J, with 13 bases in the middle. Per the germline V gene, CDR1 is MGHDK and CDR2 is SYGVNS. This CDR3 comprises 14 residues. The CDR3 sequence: CASSNPGWDQPQHF. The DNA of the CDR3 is TGTGCCAGCAGTAACCCAGGGTGGGATCAGCCCCAGCATTTT.

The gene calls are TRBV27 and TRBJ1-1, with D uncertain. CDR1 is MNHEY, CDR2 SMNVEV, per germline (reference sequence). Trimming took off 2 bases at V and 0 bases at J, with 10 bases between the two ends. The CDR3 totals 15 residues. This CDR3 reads CASSLGVRVNTEAFF. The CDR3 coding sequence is TGTGCCAGCAGTTTAGGGGTAAGAGTGAACACTGAAGCTTTCTTT.

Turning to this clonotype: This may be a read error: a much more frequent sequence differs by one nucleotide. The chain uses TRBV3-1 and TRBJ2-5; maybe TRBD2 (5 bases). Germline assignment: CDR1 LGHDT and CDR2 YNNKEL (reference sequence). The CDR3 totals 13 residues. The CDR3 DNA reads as TGTGCCAACAGCCCGGGGAACCAAGAGACCCAGTACTTC. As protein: CANSPGNQETQYF.